One sample yielded the 31 T cell receptor beta chains listed below, sequenced in a study of cytomegalovirus exposure and HLA in healthy donors. Sequencing was performed with immunoSEQ multiplex PCR; in TCRdb, only in-frame clones are kept and a portion is missing. Of some 180,000 clones in the sample, around 80% were seen once. Sequenced sample: PBMCs. The receptors originated from a woman under 40 in good health and CMV-seronegative.

This chain joins TRBV5-4 and TRBJ2-1, with 13 nucleotides matching TRBD2. J lost 8 bases, V lost 3 bases, and 5 bases had no gene match. CDR1 is SGHNT, CDR2 YYREEE, per germline (reference sequence). The CDR3 is made up of 15 amino acids. The CDR3 coding sequence is TGTGCCAGCAGCTGGACTAGCGGGGGCATGGATGAGCAGTTCTTC. This codes for CASSWTSGGMDEQFF.

The gene calls are TRBV5-1 and TRBJ1-1; the D is unclear. The CDR3 sequence is 14 residues long. Germline lookup yields CDR1 SGHRS and CDR2 YFSETQ. Trimming took 4 bases from V and 4 from J, leaving 14 bases between them. This CDR3 is CASSLDLNPTEAFF. In DNA form, the CDR3 reads TGCGCCAGCAGCCTGGACTTAAACCCCACTGAAGCTTTCTTT.

J is TRBJ1-4 and V is TRBV23-1; possibly TRBD1 for D (6 bases). TRBV23-1 is an ORF, with its function uncertain. This CDR3 spans 16 amino acids. V lost 6 bases, J lost 1 base, and 15 bases lay in between. CDR3 loop: CASSHRQARTNEKLFF. The CDR3 nucleotides read TGCGCCAGCAGCCATCGACAGGCCCGAACTAATGAAAAACTGTTTTTT.

This sequence joins TRBV6-1 and TRBJ1-5; possible D gene TRBD1, 6 bases. V was clipped by 4 bases and J by 9 bases, with 22 bases between them. CDR1 and CDR2 (germline): MNHNS, SASEGT. There are 16 residues in the CDR3. CDR3 residues: CASSATGQTIAGPQHF. As DNA, the CDR3 is TGTGCCAGCAGTGCCACCGGACAGACTATAGCCGGGCCCCAGCATTTT.

The CDR3 spells CASSPGTGQKAFF. The CDR3 DNA follows: TGTGCCAGCAGTCCCGGGACAGGGCAGAAAGCTTTCTTT. The genes are TRBV27 and TRBJ1-1, with TRBD1 identical over 9 bases. Germline-derived CDR1 and CDR2 are MNHEY and SMNVEV (reference sequence). The CDR3 runs to 13 residues. With 5 bases clipped from V and 9 bases from J, the junction kept 7 bases outside the gene matches.

The chain joins TRBV4-1 to TRBJ2-3; TRBD2 is a possible D gene (7 bases). This CDR3 contains 15 residues. V lost 1 base, J lost 6 bases, and 14 bases lay in between. Germline V gene sequence: CDR1 MGHRA, CDR2 YSYEKL. The CDR3 bases are TGCGCCAGCAGCCAAGCCCCGGGCGGGGGCGATACGCAGTATTTT. Translation: CASSQAPGGGDTQYF.

The chain joins TRBV13 to TRBJ1-1; D not resolved. Per the germline V gene, CDR1 is PRHDT and CDR2 is FYEKMQ (reference sequence). This CDR3 spans 14 amino acids. With 3 bases removed from V and 0 bases from J, the gap between germline ends came to 8 bases. The chain's CDR3 is CASSFGPVNTEAFF. For the CDR3, the DNA is TGTGCCAGCAGCTTTGGTCCGGTGAACACTGAAGCTTTCTTT.

This clone was seen repeatedly, ten times or more. Within the sample, other DNA sequences also encode this same CDR3. The rearrangement uses TRBV2 and TRBJ2-1, with 8 bases fitting TRBD2. CDR3 length equals 15 residues. Germline-derived CDR1 and CDR2 are SNHLY and FYNNEI. The J segment lost 6 bases and the V segment lost 4 bases, leaving 8 bases of the junction unmatched. In DNA form, the CDR3 reads TGTGCCAGCAGTGTCTTTAGCGGGGCTCGCAATGAGCAGTTCTTC. This codes for CASSVFSGARNEQFF.

The V and J genes are TRBV18 and TRBJ1-1; D unclear. Germline CDR1 reads KGHSH; CDR2 reads LQKENI. Trimming pared 3 bases from V and 7 bases from J, leaving 9 bases between. The CDR3 covers 12 residues. As DNA, the CDR3 is TGTGCCAGCTCACCTACAGCGGATGAAGCTTTCTTT. It encodes CASSPTADEAFF.

The gene calls are TRBV27 and TRBJ1-4; maybe TRBD1 (6 bases). This CDR3 is 15 amino acids long. Trimming stripped 3 bases from V and 5 bases from J, with 13 bases between. The germline CDR1 and CDR2 sequences are MNHEY and SMNVEV (reference sequence). The CDR3 nucleotides are TGTGCCAGCAGTTTCTCCACAGGGATGAATGAAAAACTGTTTTTT. This encodes CASSFSTGMNEKLFF.

CDR3 in amino acids: CAIRDTGNEKLFF. CDR3 nucleotides: TGTGCCATCAGAGATACAGGGAATGAAAAACTGTTTTTT. The chain combines TRBV10-3 with TRBJ1-4, with D possibly TRBD1 on 6 matching bases. Germline assignment: CDR1 ENHRY and CDR2 SYGVKD. With 6 bases removed from V and 5 bases from J, the gap between germline ends came to 10 bases. CDR3 length equals 13 residues.

The chain recombines TRBV6-6 with TRBJ2-1; possibly TRBD1 for D (6 bases). The V end was cut by 5 bases, the J end by 0 bases, with 11 bases between. The CDR3 consists of 15 residues. Germline V gene data show CDR1 as MNHNY and CDR2 as SVGAGI (reference sequence). Here the CDR3 reads CASSTQGTSYNEQFF. The DNA of the CDR3 is TGTGCCAGCAGTACACAGGGAACCTCCTACAATGAGCAGTTCTTC.

This rearrangement joins TRBV25-1 to TRBJ2-3; 11 bases fit TRBD1. This CDR3 spans 14 amino acids. V shed 5 bases, J shed 5 bases, and the junction held 3 bases outside the gene matches. CDR1 and CDR2 from the germline V gene are MGHDK and SYGVNS. CDR3 bases: TGTGCCAGCAGTAAGGACAGGGGGCTAGATACGCAGTATTTT. Its protein is CASSKDRGLDTQYF.

This sequence joins TRBV4-2 and TRBJ1-2; 9 bases fit TRBD1. The CDR3 loop spans 17 amino acids. CDR1 and CDR2 from the germline V gene are LGHNA and YNFKEQ. Trimming cost V 2 bases and J 2 bases; bases outside gene matches: 9. The CDR3 spells CASSQTGTGLLNYGYTF. DNA for the CDR3: TGTGCCAGCAGCCAAACCGGGACAGGGTTACTAAACTATGGCTACACCTTC.

This clone was found a few times. One junction end does not reproduce the germline sequence, and a read error may be involved. This chain joins TRBV11-3 and TRBJ2-7; 7 positions agree with TRBD1. The germline gives CDR1 SGHNT, CDR2 YENEEA. The CDR3 totals 14 residues. The CDR3 region has the DNA TGTGCCAGCAGTTTAGGGGGCGCCTCCTACGAGCAGTACTTC. It translates to CASSLGGASYEQYF.

This clone was detected once. The CDR3 DNA reads as TGTGCCAGCAGCGTCCGACTTGGCGGGGTGAGCACAGATACGCAGTATTTT. It yields the protein CASSVRLGGVSTDTQYF. The chain couples TRBV9 to TRBJ2-3, with D possibly being TRBD2 (6 bases). Germline V gives CDR1 SGDLS, CDR2 YYNGEE. V was clipped by 2 bases and J by 0 bases, with 16 bases between them. CDR3 size: 17 residues. Full variable domain (remainder filled in from reference TRBV9 and TRBJ2-3): DSGVTQTPKHLITATGQRVTLRCSPRSGDLSVYWYQQSLDQGLQFLIQYYNGEERAKGNILERFSAQQFPDLHSELNLSSLELGDSALYFCASSVRLGGVSTDTQYFGPGTRLTVL.

The chain couples TRBV5-1 to TRBJ2-1; D unclear. This CDR3 contains 13 residues. Trimming shortened V by 0 bases and J by 9 bases, and 10 bases separated the two germline ends. Germline V gene lookup returns CDR1 SGHRS and CDR2 YFSETQ. This CDR3 is CASSLGSSGEQFF. In nucleotides, the CDR3 is TGCGCCAGCAGCTTGGGTAGCTCGGGTGAGCAGTTCTTC.

The V gene is TRBV7-8, the J gene TRBJ2-1; TRBD1 is a possible D gene (5 bases). The CDR3 runs 15 residues. V lost 5 bases and J 1 base, leaving 12 bases between the germline ends. Germline V lookup: CDR1 SGHVS, CDR2 FQNEAQ. CDR3 bases: TGTGCCAGCAGCAAGGGGCGATTTTCCTACAATGAGCAGTTCTTC. Protein product: CASSKGRFSYNEQFF.

The chain is built from TRBV11-2 and TRBJ1-2, with a weak D call TRBD1 (6 bases). V lost 5 bases and J lost 8, with 18 bases in between. The length of the CDR3 is 14 residues. The V gene's germline CDR1 is SGHAT and CDR2 FQNNGV. The CDR3 coding sequence is TGTGCCAGCAGCGTCCGGGATAGGGGGTACGGCTACACCTTC. This encodes CASSVRDRGYGYTF.

The V call is TRBV18, the J call TRBJ2-2; 10 bases align to TRBD1. Germline values: CDR1 KGHSH, CDR2 LQKENI. The CDR3 is 17 residues long. The trim removed 5 bases at V and 0 bases at J, leaving 6 bases unmatched. The DNA for the CDR3 is TGTGCCAGCTCAAAGGGACAGGGGACGGCGAACACCGGGGAGCTGTTTTTT. Encoded protein: CASSKGQGTANTGELFF.

The rearrangement uses TRBV9 and TRBJ1-4, with TRBD1 matching 8 bases. Germline trimming cut 4 bases from V and 8 bases from J; bases unmatched to any gene: 10. Germline loops: CDR1 SGDLS, CDR2 YYNGEE. This CDR3 has 15 amino acids. CDR3 amino acids: CASSISTGVKEKLFF. CDR3 DNA sequence: TGTGCCAGCAGCATTTCGACAGGGGTAAAAGAAAAACTGTTTTTT. The whole variable domain, remainder taken from reference TRBV9 and TRBJ1-4, is DSGVTQTPKHLITATGQRVTLRCSPRSGDLSVYWYQQSLDQGLQFLIQYYNGEERAKGNILERFSAQQFPDLHSELNLSSLELGDSALYFCASSISTGVKEKLFFGSGTQLSVL.

The chain employs TRBV14 and TRBJ1-1; 9 bases map to TRBD1. The germline gives CDR1 SGHDN, CDR2 FVKESK. The V and J ends lost 6 bases and 11 bases, in that order; junction bases with no gene match: 10. This CDR3 region has 13 residues. The CDR3 region has the DNA TGTGCCAGCAGGCCGGGGGGACAGGGACGCGCTTTCTTT. Translating it yields CASRPGGQGRAFF.

This clone showed up just a few times. The chain uses TRBV10-3 and TRBJ1-1, with 8 bases that match TRBD1. The CDR3 loop spans 16 amino acids. J gave up 4 bases and V 10 bases, and 17 bases lay outside the gene matches. Germline V lookup: CDR1 ENHRY, CDR2 SYGVKD. CDR3 coding DNA: TGTGCCAACAGCCCCCGGTCACAGGGGGAGGGCACTGAAGCTTTCTTT. Translation gives CANSPRSQGEGTEAFF.

Note on this clone: At one of its ends the junction is not consistent with the germline gene, which may arise from a read error. The V gene is TRBV5-1, the J gene TRBJ1-5; D is unresolved. The germline V gene encodes CDR1 SGHRS and CDR2 YFSETQ. The CDR3 covers 15 residues. Here the CDR3 DNA reads TGCGCCAGTAGCTTGGGTTCAGGTTATAATCAGCCCCAGCATTTT. This codes for CASSLGSGYNQPQHF.

The chain employs TRBV5-4 and TRBJ2-7; 7 bases align to TRBD2. The V gene end was trimmed by 1 base and the J gene end by 5 bases; junction bases not matched to a gene: 9. CDR3 length: 15 residues. Germline V CDR1 and CDR2: SGHNT, YYREEE (reference sequence). The CDR3 spells CASSLPGGSGHEQYF. The CDR3 bases are TGTGCCAGCAGCTTGCCGGGCGGGAGTGGACACGAGCAGTACTTC.

This chain joins TRBV18 and TRBJ2-2, with 8 nucleotides matching TRBD1. V shed 2 bases and J 0 bases; nucleotides not matched to a gene: 5. The CDR3 contains 17 residues. Germline loops: CDR1 KGHSH, CDR2 LQKENI. The CDR3 reads CASSPLPGQANTGELFF. CDR3 bases: TGTGCCAGCTCACCATTACCGGGACAGGCGAACACCGGGGAGCTGTTTTTT.

V usage is TRBV5-6 and J usage is TRBJ1-6, with a possible D match to TRBD1 (6 bases). Trimming took off 5 bases at V and 7 bases at J, with 19 bases between the two ends. Germline V gives CDR1 SGHDT, CDR2 YYEEEE. The CDR3 sequence is 16 residues long. The CDR3 protein is CASRSEQGTRNSPLHF. The DNA for the CDR3 is TGTGCCAGCAGATCAGAACAGGGCACCCGGAATTCACCCCTCCACTTT.

The J gene is TRBJ2-7, the V gene TRBV2; possibly TRBD2 for D (6 bases). The V gene's germline CDR1 is SNHLY and CDR2 FYNNEI. The CDR3 spans 15 residues. The V and J ends lost 1 base and 2 bases respectively, with 12 bases between them. Here the CDR3 DNA reads TGTGCCAGCAGTGAAGGGTGGATAGCGGCCTACGAGCAGTACTTC. This sequence encodes CASSEGWIAAYEQYF. Drawing the rest from reference TRBV2 and TRBJ2-7, the complete variable domain is EPEVTQTPSHQVTQMGQEVILRCVPISNHLYFYWYRQILGQKVEFLVSFYNNEISEKSEIFDDQFSVERPDGSNFTLKIRSTKLEDSAMYFCASSEGWIAAYEQYFGPGTRLTVT.

This chain joins TRBV28 and TRBJ2-5; the D gene is possibly TRBD1 (6 bases). The ends were cut back, 2 bases at V and 5 bases at J, with 12 bases in the middle. Germline V gives CDR1 MDHEN, CDR2 SYDVKM. The CDR3 sequence is 14 residues long. The CDR3 bases are TGTGCCAGCAGTTTACGAACAGGGACGGAGACCCAGTACTTC. This codes for CASSLRTGTETQYF.

The table lists this clone with a count of one. The chain has TRBV9 and TRBJ1-2; 7 positions agree with TRBD1. With V trimmed by 3 bases and J by 1 base, 9 bases remained unmatched. The CDR3 is made up of 16 amino acids. CDR1 and CDR2 from the germline V gene are SGDLS and YYNGEE. This CDR3 is CASSANPGQLNYGYTF. The CDR3 bases are TGTGCCAGCAGCGCGAACCCGGGACAGCTTAACTATGGCTACACCTTC. The variable domain in full, completed from reference TRBV9 and TRBJ1-2, reads DSGVTQTPKHLITATGQRVTLRCSPRSGDLSVYWYQQSLDQGLQFLIQYYNGEERAKGNILERFSAQQFPDLHSELNLSSLELGDSALYFCASSANPGQLNYGYTFGSGTRLTVV.

The chain carries TRBV29-1 and TRBJ2-5; TRBD1 might be the D (6 bases). Trimming stripped 6 bases from V and 4 bases from J, with 12 bases between. Germline-derived CDR1 and CDR2 are SQVTM and ANQGSEA. The CDR3 length is 12 residues. The CDR3, as DNA: TGCAGCGTAGATGGGACAATAGAGACCCAGTACTTC. Translated, it gives CSVDGTIETQYF.